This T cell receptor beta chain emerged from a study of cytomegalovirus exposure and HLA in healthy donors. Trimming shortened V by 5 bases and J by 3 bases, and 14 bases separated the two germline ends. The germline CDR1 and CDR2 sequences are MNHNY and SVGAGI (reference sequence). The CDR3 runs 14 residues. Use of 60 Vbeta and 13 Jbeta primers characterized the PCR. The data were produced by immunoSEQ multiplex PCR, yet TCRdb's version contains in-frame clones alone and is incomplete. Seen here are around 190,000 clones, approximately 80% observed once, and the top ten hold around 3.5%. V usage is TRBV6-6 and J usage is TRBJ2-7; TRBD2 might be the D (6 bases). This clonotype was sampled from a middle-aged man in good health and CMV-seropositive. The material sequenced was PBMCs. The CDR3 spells CASSRASDIYEQYF. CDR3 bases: TGTGCCAGCAGTAGGGCTAGCGACATCTACGAGCAGTACTTC.